This T cell receptor beta chain originates from a study of graft-versus-host responses after intestinal transplantation. The wider study: Recipients uniformly received anti-thymocyte globulin induction, followed by tacrolimus and steroids for roughly 3 years.

The CDR3 spans 14 residues. Germline lookup yields CDR1 SGHDT and CDR2 YYEEEE. The ends were cut back, 4 bases at V and 10 bases at J, with 18 bases in the middle. Points on this clone: Its antigen is unidentified.

Profiled with immunoSEQ multiplex PCR; TCRdb holds only in-frame clones, not every one. Of 99,000 or so clones listed, over 75% are singletons. General study results and limits: GvH clones were identified in recipient marrow, with some first appearing in ileum or blood. Peak circulating GvH clone levels were associated with early post-transplant HvG declines. Elevated graft-versus-host to host-versus-graft clonal ratios in allografts were recorded for patients with graft-donor T cell macrochimerism.

The chain combines TRBV5-6 with TRBJ2-1; D is unclear. The source was unstimulated CD4+ T cells sorted from spleen or lymph node cells, collected before intestinal transplant. The receptor comes from a human donor who received an intestinal transplant. The CDR3 DNA reads TGTGCCAGCAGCCGCCCGGCCCGTGCCGGAGAGCAGTTCTTC. Translating gives CASSRPARAGEQFF.